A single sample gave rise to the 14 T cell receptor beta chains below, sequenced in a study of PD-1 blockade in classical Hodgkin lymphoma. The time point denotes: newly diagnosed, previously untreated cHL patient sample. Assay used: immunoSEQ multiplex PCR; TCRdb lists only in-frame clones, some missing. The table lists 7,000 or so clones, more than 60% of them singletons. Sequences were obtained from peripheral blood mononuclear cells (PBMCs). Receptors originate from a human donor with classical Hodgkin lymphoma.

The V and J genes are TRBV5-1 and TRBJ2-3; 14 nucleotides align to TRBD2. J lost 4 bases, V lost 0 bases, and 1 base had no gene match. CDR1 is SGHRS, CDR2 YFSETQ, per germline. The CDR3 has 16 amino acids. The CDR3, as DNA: TGCGCCAGCAGCTTGGGGACTAGCGGGAGGCCAGATACGCAGTATTTT. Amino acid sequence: CASSLGTSGRPDTQYF.

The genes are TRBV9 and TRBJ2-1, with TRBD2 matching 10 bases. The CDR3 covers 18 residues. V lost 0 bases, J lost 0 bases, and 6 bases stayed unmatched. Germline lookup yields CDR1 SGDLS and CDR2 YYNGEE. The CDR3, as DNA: TGTGCCAGCAGCGTAGGGACTAGCGGAGTAAGCTCCTACAATGAGCAGTTCTTC. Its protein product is CASSVGTSGVSSYNEQFF.

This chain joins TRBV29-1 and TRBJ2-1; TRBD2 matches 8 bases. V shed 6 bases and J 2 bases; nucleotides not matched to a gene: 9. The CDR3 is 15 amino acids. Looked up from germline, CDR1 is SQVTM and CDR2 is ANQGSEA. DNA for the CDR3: TGCAGCGTCCGAGAGCTAGCGGGCCCCTACAATGAGCAGTTCTTC. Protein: CSVRELAGPYNEQFF.

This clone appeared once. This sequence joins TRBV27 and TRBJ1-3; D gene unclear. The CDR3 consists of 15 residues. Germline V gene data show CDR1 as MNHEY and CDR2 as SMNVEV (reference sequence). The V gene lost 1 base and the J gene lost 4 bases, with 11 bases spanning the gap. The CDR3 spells CASSLFMGVGNTIYF. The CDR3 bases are TGTGCCAGCAGTTTATTTATGGGCGTCGGAAACACCATATATTTT.

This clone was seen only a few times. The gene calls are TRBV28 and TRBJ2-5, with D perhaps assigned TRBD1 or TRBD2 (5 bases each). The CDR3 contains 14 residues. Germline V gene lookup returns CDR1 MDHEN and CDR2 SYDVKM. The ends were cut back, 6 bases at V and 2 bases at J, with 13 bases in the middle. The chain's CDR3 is CASREGTAQETQYF. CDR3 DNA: TGTGCCAGCAGAGAAGGGACCGCACAAGAGACCCAGTACTTC.

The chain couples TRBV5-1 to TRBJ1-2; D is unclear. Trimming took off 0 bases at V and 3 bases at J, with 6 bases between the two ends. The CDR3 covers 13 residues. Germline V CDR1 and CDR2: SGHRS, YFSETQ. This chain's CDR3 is CASSLDGDYGYTF. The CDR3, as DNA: TGCGCCAGCAGCTTGGATGGGGACTATGGCTACACCTTC.

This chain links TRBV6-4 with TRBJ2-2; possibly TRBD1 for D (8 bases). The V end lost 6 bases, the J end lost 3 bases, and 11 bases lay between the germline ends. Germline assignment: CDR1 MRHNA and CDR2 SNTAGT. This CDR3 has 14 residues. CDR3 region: CASRAGQDTGELFF. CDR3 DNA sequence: TGTGCCAGCAGAGCGGGACAGGACACCGGGGAGCTGTTTTTT.

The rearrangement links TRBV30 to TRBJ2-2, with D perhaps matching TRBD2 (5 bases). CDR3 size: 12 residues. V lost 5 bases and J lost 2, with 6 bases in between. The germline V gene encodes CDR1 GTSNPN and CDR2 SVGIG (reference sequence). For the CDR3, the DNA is TGTGCCTGGGGAGGAAACACCGGGGAGCTGTTTTTT. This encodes CAWGGNTGELFF.

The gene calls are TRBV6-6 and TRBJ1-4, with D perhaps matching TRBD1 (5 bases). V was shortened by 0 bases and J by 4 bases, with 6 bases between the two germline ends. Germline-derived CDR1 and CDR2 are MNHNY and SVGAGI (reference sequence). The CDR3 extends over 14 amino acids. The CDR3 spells CASSYSGDNEKLFF. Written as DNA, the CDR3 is TGTGCCAGCAGTTACTCAGGGGATAATGAAAAACTGTTTTTT.

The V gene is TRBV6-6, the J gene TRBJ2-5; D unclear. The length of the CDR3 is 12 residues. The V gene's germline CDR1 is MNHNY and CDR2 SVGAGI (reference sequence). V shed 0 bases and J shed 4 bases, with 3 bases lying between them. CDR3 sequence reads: CASSYSTETQYF. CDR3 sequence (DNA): TGTGCCAGCAGTTACTCGACAGAGACCCAGTACTTC.

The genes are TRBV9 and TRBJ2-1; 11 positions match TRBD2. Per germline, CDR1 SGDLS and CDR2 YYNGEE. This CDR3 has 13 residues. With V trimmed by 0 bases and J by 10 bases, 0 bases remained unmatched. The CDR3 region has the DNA TGTGCCAGCAGCGTAGTAGCGGGAGGGGAGCAGTTCTTC. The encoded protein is CASSVVAGGEQFF.

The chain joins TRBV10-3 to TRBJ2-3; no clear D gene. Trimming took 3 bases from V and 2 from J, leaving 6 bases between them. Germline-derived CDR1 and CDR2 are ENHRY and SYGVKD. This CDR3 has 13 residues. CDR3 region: CAISDYATDTQYF. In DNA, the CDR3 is TGTGCCATCAGTGATTACGCCACAGATACGCAGTATTTT.

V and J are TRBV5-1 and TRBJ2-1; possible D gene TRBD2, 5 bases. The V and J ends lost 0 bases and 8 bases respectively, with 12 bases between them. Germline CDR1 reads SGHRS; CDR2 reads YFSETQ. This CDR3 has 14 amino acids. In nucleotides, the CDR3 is TGCGCCAGCAGCTTGGGTTCGGTCGGGGATGAGCAGTTCTTC. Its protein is CASSLGSVGDEQFF.

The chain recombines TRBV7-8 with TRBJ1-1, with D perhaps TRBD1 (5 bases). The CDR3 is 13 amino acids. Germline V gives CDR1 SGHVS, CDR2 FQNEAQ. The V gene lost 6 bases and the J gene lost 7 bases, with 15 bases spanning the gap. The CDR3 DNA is TGTGCCAGCAGTTATACCAGGGACGGTGAAGCTTTCTTT. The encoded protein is CASSYTRDGEAFF. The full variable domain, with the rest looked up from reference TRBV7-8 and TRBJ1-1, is GAGVSQSPRYKVAKRGQDVALRCDPISGHVSLFWYQQALGQGPEFLTYFQNEAQLDKSGLPSDRFFAERPEGSVSTLKIQRTQQEDSAVYLCASSYTRDGEAFFGQGTRLTVV.